The sequence of this T cell receptor (beta chain) was determined in a study of regulatory T cells in long-lasting Graves disease. Sequencing libraries for TCR beta were prepared with iRepertoire HTBI primers and Arm-PCR of CDR3 regions. TCRdb used MiXCR to reprocess the multiplex PCR reads, holding one entry per CDR3 protein. The table records around 460,000 distinct CDR3 sequences, 20% to 25% of them present only once. The time point: persistent/refractory GD, antithyroid drugs over 5 years with positive TRAb. Researchers made the TCR library from RNA that was extracted from PBMCs. The EDTA tubes were filled with about 9 milliliters of drawn peripheral blood. This clonotype has just a few counts. A read error is possible here, since a much larger clone lies one base away. Specimen: peripheral blood mononuclear cells (PBMCs), collected when the disease was refractory, from a patient treated with antithyroid drugs. This clonotype originated in a female donor with Graves disease.

The CDR3 region is CASGFNSQYGYTF. The CDR3 nucleotides read TGTGCCAGCGGTTTCAACAGCCAGTATGGCTACACCTTC. This chain links TRBV12-3 or TRBV12-4 with TRBJ1-2, with D unresolved. The CDR3 sequence is 13 residues long.